This T cell receptor beta chain was sequenced in a study of T and B cells in COVID-19 patients. Multiplex PCR with BIOMED2 TRB-A/B primer pools amplified TRB rearrangements. TCRdb re-analysed the multiplex PCR reads in MiXCR, keeping a single row per CDR3 protein. This sample has 6,500 to 10,000 distinct CDR3 sequences, with under 30% found just once. Each TRB amplification used about 250-550 ng of genomic DNA from blood. Germline assignment: CDR1 SGHRS and CDR2 YFSETQ. The CDR3 runs 15 residues. V lost 0 bases to trimming and J lost 4 bases; unmatched junction nucleotides: 3. The chain recombines TRBV5-1 with TRBJ2-3; 9 bases agree with TRBD2. The material sequenced was blood. The TCR was taken from a human donor with active COVID-19. The CDR3 sequence is CASSLASGDADTQYF. The CDR3 bases are TGCGCCAGCAGCTTGGCTAGCGGGGATGCAGATACGCAGTATTTT.